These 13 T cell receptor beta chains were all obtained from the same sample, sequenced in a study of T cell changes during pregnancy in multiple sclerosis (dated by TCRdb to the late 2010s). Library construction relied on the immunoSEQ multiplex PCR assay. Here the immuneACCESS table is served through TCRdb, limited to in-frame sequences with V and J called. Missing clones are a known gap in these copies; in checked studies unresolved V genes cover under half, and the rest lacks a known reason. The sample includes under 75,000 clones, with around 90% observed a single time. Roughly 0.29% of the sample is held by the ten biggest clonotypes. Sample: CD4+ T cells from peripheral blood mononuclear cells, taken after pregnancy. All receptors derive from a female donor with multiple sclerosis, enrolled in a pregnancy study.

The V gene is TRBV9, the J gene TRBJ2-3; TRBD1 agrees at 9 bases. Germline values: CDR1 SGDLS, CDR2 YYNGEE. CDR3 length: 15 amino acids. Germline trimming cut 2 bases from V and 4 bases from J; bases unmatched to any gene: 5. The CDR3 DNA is TGTGCCAGCAGCGTGGGACAGGGCCTTCCAGATACGCAGTATTTT. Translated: CASSVGQGLPDTQYF. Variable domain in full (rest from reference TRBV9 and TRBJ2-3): DSGVTQTPKHLITATGQRVTLRCSPRSGDLSVYWYQQSLDQGLQFLIQYYNGEERAKGNILERFSAQQFPDLHSELNLSSLELGDSALYFCASSVGQGLPDTQYFGPGTRLTVL.

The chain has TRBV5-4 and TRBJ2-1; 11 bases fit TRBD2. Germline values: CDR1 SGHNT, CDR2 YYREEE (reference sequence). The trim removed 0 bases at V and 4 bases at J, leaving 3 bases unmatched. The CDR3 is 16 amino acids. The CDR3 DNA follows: TGTGCCAGCAGCTTGGGTGGGACTAGCGGTTACAATGAGCAGTTCTTC. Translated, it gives CASSLGGTSGYNEQFF.

The DNA of the CDR3 is TGTGCCAGCAGTTTATTTGGTCAGGGGCGTGAAAAACTGTTTTTT. Protein sequence: CASSLFGQGREKLFF. The gene calls are TRBV28 and TRBJ1-4; tentative D call: TRBD1 (6 bases). V was trimmed by 1 base and J by 7 bases, leaving 13 bases between them. The CDR3 extends over 15 amino acids. Per the germline V gene, CDR1 is MDHEN and CDR2 is SYDVKM. Full variable domain (missing parts from reference TRBV28 and TRBJ1-4): DVKVTQSSRYLVKRTGEKVFLECVQDMDHENMFWYRQDPGLGLRLIYFSYDVKMKEKGDIPEGYSVSREKKERFSLILESASTNQTSMYLCASSLFGQGREKLFFGSGTQLSVL.

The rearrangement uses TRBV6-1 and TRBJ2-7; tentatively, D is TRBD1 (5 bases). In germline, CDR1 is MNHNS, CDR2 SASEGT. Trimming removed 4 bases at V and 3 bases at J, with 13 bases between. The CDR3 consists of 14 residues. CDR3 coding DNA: TGTGCCAGCAGTGTTCTACCAGGGAACTACGAGCAGTACTTC. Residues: CASSVLPGNYEQYF.

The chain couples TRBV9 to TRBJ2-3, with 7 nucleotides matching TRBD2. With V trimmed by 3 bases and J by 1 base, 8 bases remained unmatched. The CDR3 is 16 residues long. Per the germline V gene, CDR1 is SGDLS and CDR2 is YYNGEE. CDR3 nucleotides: TGTGCCAGCAGCGCCGGATCGGGACTACGCACAGATACGCAGTATTTT. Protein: CASSAGSGLRTDTQYF.

CDR3 region: CSVASRAGYEQYF. CDR3 bases: TGCAGCGTTGCTTCACGAGCGGGGTACGAGCAGTACTTC. The chain recombines TRBV29-1 with TRBJ2-7, with 7 bases matching TRBD2. V was pared by 4 bases and J by 4 bases, with 7 bases of the junction left unmatched. CDR1 is SQVTM and CDR2 is ANQGSEA in the germline V gene. This CDR3 contains 13 residues.

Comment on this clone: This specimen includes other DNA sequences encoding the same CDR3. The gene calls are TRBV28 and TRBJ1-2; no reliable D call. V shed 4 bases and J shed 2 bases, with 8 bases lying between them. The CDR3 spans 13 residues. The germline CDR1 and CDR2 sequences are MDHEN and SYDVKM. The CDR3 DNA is TGTGCCAGCAGTTCGACGGGAAACTATGGCTACACCTTC. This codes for CASSSTGNYGYTF.

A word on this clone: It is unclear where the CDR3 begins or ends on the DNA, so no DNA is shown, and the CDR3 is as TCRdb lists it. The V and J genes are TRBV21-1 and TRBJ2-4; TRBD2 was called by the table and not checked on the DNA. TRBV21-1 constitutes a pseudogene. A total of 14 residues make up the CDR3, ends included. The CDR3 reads CASSKVGGGNIQYF.

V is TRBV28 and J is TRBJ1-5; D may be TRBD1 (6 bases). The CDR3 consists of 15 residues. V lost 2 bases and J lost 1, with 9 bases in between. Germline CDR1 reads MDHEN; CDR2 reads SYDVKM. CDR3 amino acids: CASSLTRGSNQPQHF. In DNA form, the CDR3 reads TGTGCCAGCAGTTTAACGAGGGGGAGCAATCAGCCCCAGCATTTT.

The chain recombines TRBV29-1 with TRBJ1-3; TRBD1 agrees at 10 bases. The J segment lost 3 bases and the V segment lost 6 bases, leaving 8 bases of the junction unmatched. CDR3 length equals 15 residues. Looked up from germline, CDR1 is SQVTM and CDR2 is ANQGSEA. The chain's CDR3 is CSVQLTGGSGNTIYF. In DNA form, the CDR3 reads TGCAGCGTCCAACTGACAGGGGGCAGTGGAAACACCATATATTTT.

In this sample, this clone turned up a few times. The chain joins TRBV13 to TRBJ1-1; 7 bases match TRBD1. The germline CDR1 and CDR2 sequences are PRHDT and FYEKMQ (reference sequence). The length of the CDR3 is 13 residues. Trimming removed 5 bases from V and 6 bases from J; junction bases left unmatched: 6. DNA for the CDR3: TGTGCCAGCAGCCCCCCAGGGGGACCTGAAGCTTTCTTT. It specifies CASSPPGGPEAFF.

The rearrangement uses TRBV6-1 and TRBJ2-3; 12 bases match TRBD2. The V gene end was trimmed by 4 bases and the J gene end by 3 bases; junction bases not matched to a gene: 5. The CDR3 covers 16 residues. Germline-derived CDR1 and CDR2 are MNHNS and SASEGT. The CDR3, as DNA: TGTGCCAGCAGTGCCGTGACTAGCGGGGGAACAGATACGCAGTATTTT. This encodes CASSAVTSGGTDTQYF.

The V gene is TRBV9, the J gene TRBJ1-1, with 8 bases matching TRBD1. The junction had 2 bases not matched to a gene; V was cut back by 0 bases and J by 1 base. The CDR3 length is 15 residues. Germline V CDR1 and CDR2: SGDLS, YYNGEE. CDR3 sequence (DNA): TGTGCCAGCAGCGTAGGGGGGACAGGGAACACTGAAGCTTTCTTT. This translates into CASSVGGTGNTEAFF.